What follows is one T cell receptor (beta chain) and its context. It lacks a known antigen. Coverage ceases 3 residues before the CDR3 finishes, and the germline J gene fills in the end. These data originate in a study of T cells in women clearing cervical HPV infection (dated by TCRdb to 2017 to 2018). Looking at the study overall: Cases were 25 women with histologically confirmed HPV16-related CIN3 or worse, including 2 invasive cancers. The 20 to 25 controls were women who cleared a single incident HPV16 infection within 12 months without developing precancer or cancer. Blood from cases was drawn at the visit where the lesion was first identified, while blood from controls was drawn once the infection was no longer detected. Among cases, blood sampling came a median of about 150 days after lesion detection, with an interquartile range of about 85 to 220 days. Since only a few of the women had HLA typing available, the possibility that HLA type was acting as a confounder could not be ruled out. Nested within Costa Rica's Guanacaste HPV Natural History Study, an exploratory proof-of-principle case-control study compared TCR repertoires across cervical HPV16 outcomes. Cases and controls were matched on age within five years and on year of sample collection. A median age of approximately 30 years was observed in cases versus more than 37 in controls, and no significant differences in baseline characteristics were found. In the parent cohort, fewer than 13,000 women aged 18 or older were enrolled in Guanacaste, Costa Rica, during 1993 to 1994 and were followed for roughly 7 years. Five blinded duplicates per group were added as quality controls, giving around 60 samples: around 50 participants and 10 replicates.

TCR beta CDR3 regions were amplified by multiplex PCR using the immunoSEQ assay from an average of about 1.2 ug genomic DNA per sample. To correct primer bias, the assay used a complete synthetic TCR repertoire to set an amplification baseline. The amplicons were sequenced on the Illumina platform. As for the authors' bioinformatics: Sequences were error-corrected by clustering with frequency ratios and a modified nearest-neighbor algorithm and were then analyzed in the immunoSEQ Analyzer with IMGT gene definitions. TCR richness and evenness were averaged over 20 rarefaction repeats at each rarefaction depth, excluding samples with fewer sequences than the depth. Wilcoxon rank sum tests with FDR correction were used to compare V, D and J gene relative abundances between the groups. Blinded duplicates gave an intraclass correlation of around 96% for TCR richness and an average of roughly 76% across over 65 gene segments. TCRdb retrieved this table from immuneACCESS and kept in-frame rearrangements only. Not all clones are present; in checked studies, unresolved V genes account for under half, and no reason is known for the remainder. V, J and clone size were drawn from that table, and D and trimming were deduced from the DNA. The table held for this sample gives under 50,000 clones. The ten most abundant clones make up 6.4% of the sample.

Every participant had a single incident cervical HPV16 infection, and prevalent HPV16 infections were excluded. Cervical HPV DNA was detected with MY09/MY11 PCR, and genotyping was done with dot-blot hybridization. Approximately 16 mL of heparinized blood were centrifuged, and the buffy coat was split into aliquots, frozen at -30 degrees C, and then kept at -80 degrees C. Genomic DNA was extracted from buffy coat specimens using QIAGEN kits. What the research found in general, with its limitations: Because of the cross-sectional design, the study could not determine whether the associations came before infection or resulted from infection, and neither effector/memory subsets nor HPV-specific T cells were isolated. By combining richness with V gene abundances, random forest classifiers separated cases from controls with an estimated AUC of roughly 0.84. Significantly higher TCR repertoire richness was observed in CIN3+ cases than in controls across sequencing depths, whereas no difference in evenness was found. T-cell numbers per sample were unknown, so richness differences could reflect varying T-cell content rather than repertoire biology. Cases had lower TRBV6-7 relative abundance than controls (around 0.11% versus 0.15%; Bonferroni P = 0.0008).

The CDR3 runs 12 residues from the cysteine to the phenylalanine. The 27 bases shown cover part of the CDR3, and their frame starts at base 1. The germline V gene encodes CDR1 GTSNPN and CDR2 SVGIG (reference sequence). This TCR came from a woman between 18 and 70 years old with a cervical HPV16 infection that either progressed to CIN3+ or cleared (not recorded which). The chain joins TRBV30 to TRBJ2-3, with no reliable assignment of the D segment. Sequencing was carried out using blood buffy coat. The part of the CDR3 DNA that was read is TGTGCCTGGAGGGATTATCTAGAGACG. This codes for CAWRDYLET. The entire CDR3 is CAWRDYLETQYF.